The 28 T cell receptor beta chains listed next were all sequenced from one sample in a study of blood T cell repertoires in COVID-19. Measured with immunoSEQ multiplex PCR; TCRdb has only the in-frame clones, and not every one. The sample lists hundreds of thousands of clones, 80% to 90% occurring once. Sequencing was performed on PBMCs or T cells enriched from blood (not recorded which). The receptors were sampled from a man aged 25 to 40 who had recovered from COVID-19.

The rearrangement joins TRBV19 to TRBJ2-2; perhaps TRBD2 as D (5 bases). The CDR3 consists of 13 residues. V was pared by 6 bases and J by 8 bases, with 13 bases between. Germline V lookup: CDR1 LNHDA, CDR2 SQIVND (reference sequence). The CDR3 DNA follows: TGTGCCAGTAGCCTCGACTCGGGGGGGGAGCTGTTTTTT. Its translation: CASSLDSGGELFF.

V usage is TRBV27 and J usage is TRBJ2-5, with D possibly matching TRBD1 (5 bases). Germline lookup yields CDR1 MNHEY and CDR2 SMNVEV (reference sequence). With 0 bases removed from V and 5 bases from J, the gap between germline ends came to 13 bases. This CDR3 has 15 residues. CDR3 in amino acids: CASSLSRLGVETQYF. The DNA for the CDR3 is TGTGCCAGCAGTTTATCTAGGCTAGGGGTGGAGACCCAGTACTTC.

The CDR3 region is CASRPAGGWGTQYF. Written as DNA, the CDR3 is TGTGCCAGCAGGCCGGCGGGAGGCTGGGGTACGCAGTATTTT. The V and J genes are TRBV7-2 and TRBJ2-3; TRBD2 aligns across 8 bases. Germline V CDR1 and CDR2: SGHTA, FQGNSA. The CDR3 covers 14 residues. Germline trimming cut 6 bases from V and 8 bases from J; bases unmatched to any gene: 10.

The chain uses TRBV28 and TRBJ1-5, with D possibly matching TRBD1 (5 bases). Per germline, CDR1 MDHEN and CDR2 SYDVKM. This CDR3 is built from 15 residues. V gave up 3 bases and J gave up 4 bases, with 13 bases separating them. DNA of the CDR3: TGTGCCAGCAGTTTGTATGGGGCAGGAAATCAGCCCCAGCATTTT. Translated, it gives CASSLYGAGNQPQHF.

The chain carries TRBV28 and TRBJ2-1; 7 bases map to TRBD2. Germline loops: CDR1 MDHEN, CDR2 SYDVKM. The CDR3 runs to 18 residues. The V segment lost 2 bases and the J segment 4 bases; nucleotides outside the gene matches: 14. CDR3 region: CASSLPTGGGRIYNEQFF. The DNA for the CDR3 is TGTGCCAGCAGTTTACCCACGGGAGGCGGGAGAATTTACAATGAGCAGTTCTTC.

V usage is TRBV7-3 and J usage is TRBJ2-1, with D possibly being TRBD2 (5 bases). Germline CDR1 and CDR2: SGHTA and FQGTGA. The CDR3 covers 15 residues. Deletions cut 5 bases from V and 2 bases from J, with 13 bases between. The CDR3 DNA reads TGTGCCAGCAGCGGACTTGCCGACCCCTACAATGAGCAGTTCTTC. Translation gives CASSGLADPYNEQFF.

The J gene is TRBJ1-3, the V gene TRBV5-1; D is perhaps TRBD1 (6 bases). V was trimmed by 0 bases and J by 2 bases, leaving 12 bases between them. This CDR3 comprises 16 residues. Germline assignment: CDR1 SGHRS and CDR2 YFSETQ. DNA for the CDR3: TGCGCCAGCAGCTTGGTGACAGGAAGAACTGGAAACACCATATATTTT. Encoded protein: CASSLVTGRTGNTIYF.

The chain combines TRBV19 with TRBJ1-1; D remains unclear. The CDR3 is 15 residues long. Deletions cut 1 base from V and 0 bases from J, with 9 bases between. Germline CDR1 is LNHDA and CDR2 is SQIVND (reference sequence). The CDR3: CASSIGQVMNTEAFF. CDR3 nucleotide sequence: TGTGCCAGTAGTATAGGACAAGTTATGAACACTGAAGCTTTCTTT.

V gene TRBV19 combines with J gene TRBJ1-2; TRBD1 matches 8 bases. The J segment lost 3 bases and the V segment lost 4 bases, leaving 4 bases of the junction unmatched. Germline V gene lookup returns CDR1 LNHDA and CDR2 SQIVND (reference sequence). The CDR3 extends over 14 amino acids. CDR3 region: CASSTPQGDYGYTF. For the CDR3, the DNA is TGTGCCAGTAGTACCCCACAGGGGGACTATGGCTACACCTTC.

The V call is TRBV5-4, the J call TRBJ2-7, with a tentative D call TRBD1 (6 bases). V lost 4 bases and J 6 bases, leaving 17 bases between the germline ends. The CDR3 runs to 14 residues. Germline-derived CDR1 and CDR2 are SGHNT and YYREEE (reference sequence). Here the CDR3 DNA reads TGTGCCAGCAGCCGACAACAGGGTTCCAGCGAGCAGTACTTC. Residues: CASSRQQGSSEQYF.

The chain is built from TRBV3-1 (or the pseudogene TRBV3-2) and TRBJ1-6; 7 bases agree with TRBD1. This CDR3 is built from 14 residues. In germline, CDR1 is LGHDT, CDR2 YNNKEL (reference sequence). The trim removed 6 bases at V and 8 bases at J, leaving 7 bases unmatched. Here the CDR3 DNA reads TGTGCCAGCAGAGCCCTTCAGGGGGATTCACCCCTCCACTTT. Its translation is CASRALQGDSPLHF.

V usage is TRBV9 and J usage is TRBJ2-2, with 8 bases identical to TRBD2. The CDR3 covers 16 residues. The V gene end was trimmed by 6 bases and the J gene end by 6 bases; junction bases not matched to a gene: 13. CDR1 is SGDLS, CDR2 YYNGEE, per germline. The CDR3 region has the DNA TGTGCCAGCACCGACCCTCGGGACGGGGGGGCCGGGGAGCTGTTTTTT. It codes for CASTDPRDGGAGELFF.

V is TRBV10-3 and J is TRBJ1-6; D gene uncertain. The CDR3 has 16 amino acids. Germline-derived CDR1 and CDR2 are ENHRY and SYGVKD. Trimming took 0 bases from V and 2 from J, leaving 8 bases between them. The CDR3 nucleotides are TGTGCCATCAGTGAGTCATCACCTACCTATAATTCACCCCTCCACTTT. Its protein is CAISESSPTYNSPLHF.

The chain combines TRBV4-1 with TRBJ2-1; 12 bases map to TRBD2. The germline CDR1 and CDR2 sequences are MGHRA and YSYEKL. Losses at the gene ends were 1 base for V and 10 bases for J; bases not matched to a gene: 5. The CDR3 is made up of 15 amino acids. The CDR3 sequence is CASSQGLAGGREQFF. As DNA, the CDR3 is TGCGCCAGCAGCCAAGGTCTAGCGGGAGGGCGGGAGCAGTTCTTC.

The CDR3 region is CASRWNRGAKMNTEAFF. The CDR3 coding sequence is TGCGCCAGCAGGTGGAACAGGGGAGCGAAAATGAACACTGAAGCTTTCTTT. This chain connects TRBV4-1 to TRBJ1-1, with 7 bases fitting TRBD1. V was clipped by 6 bases and J by 0 bases; unmatched bases: 13. The CDR3 runs 17 residues. Germline CDR1 and CDR2: MGHRA and YSYEKL.

The CDR3 is CASSSSGQALMNTEAFF. The CDR3 nucleotides read TGTGCCAGCAGTAGCTCGGGACAGGCCTTAATGAACACTGAAGCTTTCTTT. The chain couples TRBV6-2 or TRBV6-3 to TRBJ1-1, with TRBD1 identical over 8 bases. V lost 5 bases and J lost 0; bases outside the gene matches: 11. Germline assignment: CDR1 MNHEY and CDR2 SVGEGT. This CDR3 has 17 residues.

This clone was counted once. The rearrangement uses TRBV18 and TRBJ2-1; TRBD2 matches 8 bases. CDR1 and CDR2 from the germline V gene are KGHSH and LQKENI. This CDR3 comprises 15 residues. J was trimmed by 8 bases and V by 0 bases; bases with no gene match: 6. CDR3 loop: CASSPPNGRGDEQFF. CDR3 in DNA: TGTGCCAGCTCACCACCGAACGGGAGGGGAGATGAGCAGTTCTTC.

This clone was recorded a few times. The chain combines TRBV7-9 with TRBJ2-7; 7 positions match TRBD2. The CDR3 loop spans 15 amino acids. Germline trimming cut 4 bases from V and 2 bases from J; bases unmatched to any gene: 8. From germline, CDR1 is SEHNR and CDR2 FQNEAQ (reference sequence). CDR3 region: CASSSPSGIPYEQYF. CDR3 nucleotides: TGTGCCAGCAGCTCGCCGAGCGGGATCCCCTACGAGCAGTACTTC.

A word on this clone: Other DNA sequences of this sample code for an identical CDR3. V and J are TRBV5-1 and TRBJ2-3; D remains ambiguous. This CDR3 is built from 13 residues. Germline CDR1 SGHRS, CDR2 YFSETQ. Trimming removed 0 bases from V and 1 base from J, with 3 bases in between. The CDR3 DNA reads TGCGCCAGCAGCTTGGCGGGCACAGATACGCAGTATTTT. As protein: CASSLAGTDTQYF.

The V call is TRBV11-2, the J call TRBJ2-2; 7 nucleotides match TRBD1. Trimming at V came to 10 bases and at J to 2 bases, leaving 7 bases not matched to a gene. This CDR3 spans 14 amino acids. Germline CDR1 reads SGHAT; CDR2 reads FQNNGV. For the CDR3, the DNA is TGTGCCACCACAGGGGCGGGTAACACCGGGGAGCTGTTTTTT. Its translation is CATTGAGNTGELFF.

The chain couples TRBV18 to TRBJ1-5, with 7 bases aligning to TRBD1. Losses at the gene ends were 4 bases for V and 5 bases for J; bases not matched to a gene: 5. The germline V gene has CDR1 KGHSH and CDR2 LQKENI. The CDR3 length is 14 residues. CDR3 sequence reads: CASSQGAPDQPQHF. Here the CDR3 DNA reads TGTGCCAGCTCACAGGGGGCGCCGGATCAGCCCCAGCATTTT.

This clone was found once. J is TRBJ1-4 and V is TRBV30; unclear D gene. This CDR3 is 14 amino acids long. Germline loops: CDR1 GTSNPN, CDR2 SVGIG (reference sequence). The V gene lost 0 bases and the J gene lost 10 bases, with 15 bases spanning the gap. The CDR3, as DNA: TGTGCCTGGAGTGTAAAAGAACTACTCGGAAAACTGTTTTTT. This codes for CAWSVKELLGKLFF.

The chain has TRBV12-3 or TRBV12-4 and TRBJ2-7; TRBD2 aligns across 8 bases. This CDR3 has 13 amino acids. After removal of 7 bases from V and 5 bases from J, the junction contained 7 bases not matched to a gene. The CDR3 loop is CASTSGLDDEQYF. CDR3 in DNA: TGTGCCAGCACCTCGGGACTAGACGACGAGCAGTACTTC.

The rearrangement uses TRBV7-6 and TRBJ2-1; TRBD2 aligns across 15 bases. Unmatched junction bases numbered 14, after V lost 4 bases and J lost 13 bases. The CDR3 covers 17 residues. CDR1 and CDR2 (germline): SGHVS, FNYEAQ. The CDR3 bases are TGTGCCAGCAGCTCCCCAAGCGGGACTAGCGGGGGGACCGAACAGTTCTTC. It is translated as CASSSPSGTSGGTEQFF.

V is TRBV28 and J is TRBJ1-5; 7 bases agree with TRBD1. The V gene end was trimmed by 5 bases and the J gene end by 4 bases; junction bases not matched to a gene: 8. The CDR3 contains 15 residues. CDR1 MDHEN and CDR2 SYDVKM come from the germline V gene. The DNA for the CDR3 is TGTGCCAGCAGTGGGTGGGGACAGCAGAATCAGCCCCAGCATTTT. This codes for CASSGWGQQNQPQHF.

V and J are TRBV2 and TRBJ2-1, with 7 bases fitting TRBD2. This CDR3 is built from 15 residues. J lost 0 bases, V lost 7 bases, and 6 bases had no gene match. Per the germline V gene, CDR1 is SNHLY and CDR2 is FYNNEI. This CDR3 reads CASTMGGSSYNEQFF. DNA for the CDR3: TGTGCCAGCACCATGGGCGGGAGCTCCTACAATGAGCAGTTCTTC.

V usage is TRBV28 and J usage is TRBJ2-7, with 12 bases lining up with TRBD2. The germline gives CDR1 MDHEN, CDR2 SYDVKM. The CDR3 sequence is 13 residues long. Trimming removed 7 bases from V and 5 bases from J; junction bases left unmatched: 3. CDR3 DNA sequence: TGTGCCAGCATTGGACTAGCGGGAAACGAGCAGTACTTC. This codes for CASIGLAGNEQYF.

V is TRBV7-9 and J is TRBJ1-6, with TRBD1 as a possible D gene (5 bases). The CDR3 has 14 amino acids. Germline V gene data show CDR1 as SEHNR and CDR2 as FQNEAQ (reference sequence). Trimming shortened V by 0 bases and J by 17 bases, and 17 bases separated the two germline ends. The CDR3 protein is CASSLAMPPGLIHF. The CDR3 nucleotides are TGTGCCAGCAGCTTAGCGATGCCACCGGGACTGATCCACTTT.